This T cell receptor beta chain was found in a study of T-cell memory formation after mild COVID-19. Study-level results: CD4/CD8 balance held among clones contracting day 15 to 85, and later expanders leaned CD4+. Mainly CM and EM harbored the contracting CD4+ clones; mainly EMRA harbored the CD8+ ones.

The sample holds a few counts of this clonotype. The antigen is unknown. Trimming removed 5 bases from V and 10 bases from J, with 21 bases in between. The CDR3 has 16 amino acids. Amplification by 5'RACE using constant-segment primers produced TCR alpha and TCR beta cDNA libraries that carried sample barcodes and UMIs. One entry per CDR3 protein results from TCRdb running MiXCR on the 5' RACE reads. Among 450,000 to 650,000 distinct CDR3 sequences listed, roughly 18% were seen once. The specimen sequenced was PBMCs or a T cell subset sorted from them (not recorded which). The V gene is TRBV12-3 or TRBV12-4, the J gene TRBJ1-6, with TRBD1 as a possible D gene (5 bases). The clonotype comes from an adult woman who had mild COVID-19 (a few samples of this study predate the infection). Cell type and time point are not known. The CDR3 DNA is TGTGCCAGCAGTCCCACGGCACGGACCGGGGGATCACCCCTCCACTTT. It yields the protein CASSPTARTGGSPLHF.